This T cell receptor beta chain was found in a study of response to subunit inactivated influenza vaccine. One entry per CDR3 protein results from TCRdb running MiXCR on the RT-PCR reads. In the table there are about 780,000 distinct CDR3 sequences, 15% to 20% of which are singletons. CDR3 size: 14 residues. With 6 bases removed from V and 5 bases from J, the gap between germline ends came to 13 bases. CDR1 is MGHDK, CDR2 SYGVNS, per germline. A single count supports this clonotype. The source material was PBMCs from blood, sampled 5 to 6 days after vaccination. The sequence came from a man between 50 and 59 years old who received an inactivated influenza vaccine. This rearrangement joins TRBV25-1 to TRBJ2-2; D perhaps matches TRBD1 (6 bases). CDR3 region: CASRGQRGTGELFF. The CDR3 region has the DNA TGTGCCAGCAGGGGTCAGAGGGGGACCGGGGAGCTGTTTTTT.